The present TCR beta chain was sequenced within a study of radiotherapy plus CTLA-4 blockade in lung cancer. Data came from immunoSEQ multiplex PCR; TCRdb stores just in-frame clones and leaves some out. The sample holds fewer than 85,000 clones, around nine tenths seen once. With 4 bases clipped from V and 6 bases from J, the junction kept 8 bases outside the gene matches. Germline CDR1 SGHKS, CDR2 YYEKEE (reference sequence). This CDR3 region has 14 residues. The TCR originated in a human donor with non-small cell lung cancer who had stable disease on radiotherapy plus ipilimumab. J is TRBJ2-7 and V is TRBV5-5; TRBD1 agrees at 9 bases. The sample in question was peripheral blood, obtained from a patient treated with radiotherapy plus ipilimumab. The CDR3 DNA is TGTGCCAGCAGCCCCGTTGGACAGGGGCCCGAGCAGTACTTC. It yields the protein CASSPVGQGPEQYF.